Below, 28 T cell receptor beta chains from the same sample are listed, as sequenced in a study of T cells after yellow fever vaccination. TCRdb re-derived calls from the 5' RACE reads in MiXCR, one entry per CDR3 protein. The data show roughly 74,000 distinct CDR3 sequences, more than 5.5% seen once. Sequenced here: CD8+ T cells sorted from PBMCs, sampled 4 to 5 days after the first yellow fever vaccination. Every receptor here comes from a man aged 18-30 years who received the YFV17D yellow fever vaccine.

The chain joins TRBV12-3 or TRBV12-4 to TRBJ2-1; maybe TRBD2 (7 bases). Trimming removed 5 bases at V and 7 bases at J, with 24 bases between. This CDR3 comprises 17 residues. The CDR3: CASSTVGLAGAGNEQFF. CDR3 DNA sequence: TGTGCCAGCAGTACGGTTGGTTTGGCGGGGGCTGGGAATGAGCAGTTCTTC.

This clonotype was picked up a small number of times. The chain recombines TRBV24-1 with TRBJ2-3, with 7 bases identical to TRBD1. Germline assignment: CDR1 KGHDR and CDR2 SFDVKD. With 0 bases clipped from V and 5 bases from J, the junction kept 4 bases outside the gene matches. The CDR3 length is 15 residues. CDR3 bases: TGTGCCACCAGTGATTTGAGGGACAGTCAAGATACGCAGTATTTT. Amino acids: CATSDLRDSQDTQYF.

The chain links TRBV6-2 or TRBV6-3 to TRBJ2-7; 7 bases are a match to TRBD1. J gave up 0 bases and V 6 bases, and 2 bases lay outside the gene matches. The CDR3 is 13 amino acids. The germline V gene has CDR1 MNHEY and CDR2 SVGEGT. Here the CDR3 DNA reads TGTGCCAGCAGGGGGACAGTCTCCTACGAGCAGTACTTC. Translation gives CASRGTVSYEQYF.

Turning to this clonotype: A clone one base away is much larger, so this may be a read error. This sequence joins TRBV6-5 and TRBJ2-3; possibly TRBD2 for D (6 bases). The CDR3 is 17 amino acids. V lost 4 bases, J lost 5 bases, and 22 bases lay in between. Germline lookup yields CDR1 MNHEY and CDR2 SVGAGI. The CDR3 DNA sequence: TGTGCCAGCAGTTTCTCCCTCGATGTGGAGGGACGAGATACGCAGTATTTT. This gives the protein CASSFSLDVEGRDTQYF.

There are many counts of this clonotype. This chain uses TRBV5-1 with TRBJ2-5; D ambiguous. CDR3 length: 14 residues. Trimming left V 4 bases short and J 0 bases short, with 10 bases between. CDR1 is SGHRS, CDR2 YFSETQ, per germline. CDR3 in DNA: TGCGCCAGCAGCCCCGACCGTAACCAAGAGACCCAGTACTTC. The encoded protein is CASSPDRNQETQYF.

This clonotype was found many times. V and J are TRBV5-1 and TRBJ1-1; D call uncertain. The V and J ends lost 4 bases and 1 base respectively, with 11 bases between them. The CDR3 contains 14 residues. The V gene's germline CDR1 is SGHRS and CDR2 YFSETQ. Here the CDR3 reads CASSPGDKNTEAFF. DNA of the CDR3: TGCGCCAGCAGCCCCGGCGACAAGAACACTGAAGCTTTCTTT. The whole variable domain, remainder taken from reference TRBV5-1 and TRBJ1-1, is KAGVTQTPRYLIKTRGQQVTLSCSPISGHRSVSWYQQTPGQGLQFLFEYFSETQRNKGNFPGRFSGRQFSNSRSEMNVSTLELGDSALYLCASSPGDKNTEAFFGQGTRLTVV.

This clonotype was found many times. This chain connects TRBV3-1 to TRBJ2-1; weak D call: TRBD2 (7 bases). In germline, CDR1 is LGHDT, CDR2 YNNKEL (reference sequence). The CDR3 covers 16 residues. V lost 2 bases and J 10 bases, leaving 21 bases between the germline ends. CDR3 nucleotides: TGTGCCAGCAGCCAAAGCGGAGGGGGGGCCTCAGAAGAGCAGTTCTTC. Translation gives CASSQSGGGASEEQFF.

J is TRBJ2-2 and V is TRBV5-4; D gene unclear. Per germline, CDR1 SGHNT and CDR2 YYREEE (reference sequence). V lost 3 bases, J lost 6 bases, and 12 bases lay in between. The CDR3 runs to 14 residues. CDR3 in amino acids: CASSSGFRAGELFF. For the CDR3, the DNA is TGTGCCAGCAGCTCCGGGTTCCGGGCCGGGGAGCTGTTTTTT.

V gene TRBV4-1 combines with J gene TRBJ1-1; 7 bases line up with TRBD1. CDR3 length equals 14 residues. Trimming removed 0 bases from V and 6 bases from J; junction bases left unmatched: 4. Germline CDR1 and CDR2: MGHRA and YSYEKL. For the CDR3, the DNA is TGCGCCAGCAGCCAAGAGGGACAGACCTCTGAAGCTTTCTTT. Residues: CASSQEGQTSEAFF.

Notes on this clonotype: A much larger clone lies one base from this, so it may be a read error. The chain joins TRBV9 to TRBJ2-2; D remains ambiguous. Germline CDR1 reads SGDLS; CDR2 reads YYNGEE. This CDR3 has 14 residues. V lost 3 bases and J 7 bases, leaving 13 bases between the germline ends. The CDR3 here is CASSEGLVFGELFF. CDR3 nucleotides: TGTGCCAGCAGCGAGGGATTAGTTTTCGGGGAGCTGTTTTTT.

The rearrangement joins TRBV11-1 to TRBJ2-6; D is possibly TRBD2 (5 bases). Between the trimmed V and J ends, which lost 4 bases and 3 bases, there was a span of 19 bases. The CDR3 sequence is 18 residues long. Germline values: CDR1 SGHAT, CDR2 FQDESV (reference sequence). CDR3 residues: CASSSSRASDVGANVLTF. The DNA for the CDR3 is TGTGCCAGCAGCTCGTCGAGGGCAAGTGATGTTGGGGCCAACGTCCTGACTTTC. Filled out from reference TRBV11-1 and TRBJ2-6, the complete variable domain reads EAEVAQSPRYKITEKSQAVAFWCDPISGHATLYWYRQILGQGPELLVQFQDESVVDDSQLPKDRFSAERLKGVDSTLKIQPAELGDSAMYLCASSSSRASDVGANVLTFGAGSRLTVL.

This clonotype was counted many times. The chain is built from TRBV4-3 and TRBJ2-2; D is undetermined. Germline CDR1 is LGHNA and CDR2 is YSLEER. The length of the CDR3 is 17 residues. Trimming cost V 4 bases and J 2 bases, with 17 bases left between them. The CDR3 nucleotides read TGCGCCAGCAGCCCCCCCCGTCGTAGGCACAACACCGGGGAGCTGTTTTTT. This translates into CASSPPRRRHNTGELFF.

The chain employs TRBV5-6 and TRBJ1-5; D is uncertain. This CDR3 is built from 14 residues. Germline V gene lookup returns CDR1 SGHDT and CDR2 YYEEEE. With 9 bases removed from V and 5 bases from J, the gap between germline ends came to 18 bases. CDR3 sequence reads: CAIGPGVVYQPQHF. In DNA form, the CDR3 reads TGTGCCATCGGCCCCGGGGTCGTCTATCAGCCCCAGCATTTT.

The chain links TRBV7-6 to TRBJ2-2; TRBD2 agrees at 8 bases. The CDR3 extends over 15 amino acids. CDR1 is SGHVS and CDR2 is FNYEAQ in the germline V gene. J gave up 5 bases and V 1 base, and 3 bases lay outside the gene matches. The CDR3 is CASSLGGGPTGELFF. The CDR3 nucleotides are TGTGCCAGCAGCTTAGGCGGGGGGCCAACCGGGGAGCTGTTTTTT.

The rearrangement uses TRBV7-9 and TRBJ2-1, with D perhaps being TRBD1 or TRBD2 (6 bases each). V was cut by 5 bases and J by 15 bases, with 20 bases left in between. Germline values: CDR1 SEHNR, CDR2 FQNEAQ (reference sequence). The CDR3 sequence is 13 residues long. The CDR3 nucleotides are TGTGCCAGCAGCCCGAATAGGGGGGCAGTCCCGTTCTTC. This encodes CASSPNRGAVPFF.

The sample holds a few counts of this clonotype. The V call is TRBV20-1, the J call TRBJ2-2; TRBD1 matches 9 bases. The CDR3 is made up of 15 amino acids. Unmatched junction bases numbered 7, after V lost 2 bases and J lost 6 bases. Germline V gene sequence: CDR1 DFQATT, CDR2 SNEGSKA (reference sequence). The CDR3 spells CSARPGQGSPGELFF. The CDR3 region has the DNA TGCAGTGCTAGACCGGGACAGGGTAGTCCCGGGGAGCTGTTTTTT.

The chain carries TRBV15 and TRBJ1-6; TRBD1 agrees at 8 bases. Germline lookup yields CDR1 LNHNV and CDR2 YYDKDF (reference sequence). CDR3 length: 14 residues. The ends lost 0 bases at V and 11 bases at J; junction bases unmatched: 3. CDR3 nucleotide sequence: TGTGCCACCAGCAGAGAACAGGGGGATCCACCCCTCCACTTT. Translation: CATSREQGDPPLHF.

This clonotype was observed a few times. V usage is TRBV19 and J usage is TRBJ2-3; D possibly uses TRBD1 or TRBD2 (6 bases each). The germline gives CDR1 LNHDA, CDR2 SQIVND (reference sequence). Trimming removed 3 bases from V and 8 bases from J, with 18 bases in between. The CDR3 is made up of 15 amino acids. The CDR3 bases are TGTGCCAGTAGTATCAAGACTGGGGGGCTCGGTACGCAGTATTTT. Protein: CASSIKTGGLGTQYF.

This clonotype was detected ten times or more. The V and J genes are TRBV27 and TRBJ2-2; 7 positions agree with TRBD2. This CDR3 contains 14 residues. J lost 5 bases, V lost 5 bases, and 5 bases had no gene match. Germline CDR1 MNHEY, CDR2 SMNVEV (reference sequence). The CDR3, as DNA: TGTGCCAGCAGTCCCGGGGGGTCAACCGGGGAGCTGTTTTTT. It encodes CASSPGGSTGELFF.

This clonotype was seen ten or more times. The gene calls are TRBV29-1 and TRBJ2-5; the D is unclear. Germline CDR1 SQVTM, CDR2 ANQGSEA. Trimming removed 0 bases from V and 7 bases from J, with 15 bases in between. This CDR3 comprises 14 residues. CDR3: CSVEEPIYPGTQYF. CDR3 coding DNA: TGCAGCGTTGAAGAGCCTATATACCCGGGGACCCAGTACTTC.

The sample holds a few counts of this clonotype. Here the CDR3 DNA reads TGTGCCAGCAGTTACTCACCAGACGACAGGGGAAGGGATACGCAGTATTTT. Translating gives CASSYSPDDRGRDTQYF. The rearrangement uses TRBV6-5 and TRBJ2-3; 8 bases fit TRBD1. The trim removed 0 bases at V and 6 bases at J, leaving 11 bases unmatched. CDR3 size: 17 residues. Germline V CDR1 and CDR2: MNHEY, SVGAGI.

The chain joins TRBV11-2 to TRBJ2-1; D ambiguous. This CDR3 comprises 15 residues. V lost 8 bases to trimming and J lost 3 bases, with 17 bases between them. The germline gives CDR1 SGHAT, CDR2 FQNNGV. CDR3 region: CASRLFPLYYNEQFF. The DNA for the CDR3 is TGTGCCAGCCGCCTATTCCCGTTGTACTACAATGAGCAGTTCTTC.

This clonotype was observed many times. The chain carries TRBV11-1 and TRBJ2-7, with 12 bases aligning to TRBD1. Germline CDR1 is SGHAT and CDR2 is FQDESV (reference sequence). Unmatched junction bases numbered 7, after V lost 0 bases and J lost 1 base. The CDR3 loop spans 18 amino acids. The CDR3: CASSLAGTGGGKSYEQYF. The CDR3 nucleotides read TGTGCCAGCAGCTTAGCCGGGACAGGGGGCGGTAAGTCCTACGAGCAGTACTTC.

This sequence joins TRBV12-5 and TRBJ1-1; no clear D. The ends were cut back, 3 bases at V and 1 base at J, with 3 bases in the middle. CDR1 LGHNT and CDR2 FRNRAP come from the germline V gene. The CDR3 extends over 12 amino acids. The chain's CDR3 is CASGFRNTEAFF. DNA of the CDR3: TGTGCTAGTGGTTTTCGGAACACTGAAGCTTTCTTT.

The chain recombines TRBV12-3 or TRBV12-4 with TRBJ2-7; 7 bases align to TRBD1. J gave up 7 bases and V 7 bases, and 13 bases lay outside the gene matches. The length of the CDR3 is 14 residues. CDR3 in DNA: TGTGCCAGCACTACAGGGGCCGCGACGGGAGAGCAGTACTTC. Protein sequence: CASTTGAATGEQYF.

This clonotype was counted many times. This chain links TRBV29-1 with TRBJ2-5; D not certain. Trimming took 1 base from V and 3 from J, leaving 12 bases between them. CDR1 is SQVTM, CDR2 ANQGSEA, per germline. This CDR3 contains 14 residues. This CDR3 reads CSVEVRQREETQYF. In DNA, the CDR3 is TGCAGCGTTGAAGTCCGGCAAAGGGAAGAGACCCAGTACTTC.

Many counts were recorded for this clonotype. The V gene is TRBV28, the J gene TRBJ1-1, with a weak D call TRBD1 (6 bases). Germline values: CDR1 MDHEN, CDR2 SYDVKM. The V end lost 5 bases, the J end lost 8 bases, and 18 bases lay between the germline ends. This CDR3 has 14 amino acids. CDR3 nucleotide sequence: TGTGCCAGCAGTACCCAGGGGCTCTTCCTCGAAGCTTTCTTT. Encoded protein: CASSTQGLFLEAFF.

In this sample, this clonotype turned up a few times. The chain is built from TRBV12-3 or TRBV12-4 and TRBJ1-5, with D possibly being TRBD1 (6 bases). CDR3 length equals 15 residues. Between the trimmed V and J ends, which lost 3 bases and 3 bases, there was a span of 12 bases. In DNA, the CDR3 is TGTGCCAGCAGTTTCGAGGGGGGGATCAATCAGCCCCAGCATTTT. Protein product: CASSFEGGINQPQHF.